This is a list of T cell receptor beta chains from one sample in a study of T cell responses to AZD1222 COVID-19 vaccine. Sequencing used immunoSEQ multiplex PCR; TCRdb keeps in-frame clones, though not all of them. The sample consists of about 110,000 clones, about 94% of them appearing once. The source was peripheral blood, collected 28 days after the second AZD1222 dose. These receptor sequences come from an adult who received the AZD1222 COVID-19 vaccine. CDR3s include the opening cysteine and the closing phenylalanine or tryptophan. The order of the fields is D gene, J gene, V gene, clone size, CDR3 DNA, CDR3 protein. A D gene is named only where the DNA matches it firmly. Clone size, where shown, is once, few, many, or a class for clones that have expanded.

d_call: NA
j_call: TRBJ1-6
v_call: TRBV11-2
clone_size: NA
cdr3_nt: TGTGCCAGCAGCTTAGTAGCCGCTTCGAGTTCACCCCTCCACTTT
cdr3_aa: CASSLVAASSSPLHF

d_call: NA
j_call: TRBJ2-2
v_call: TRBV11-3
clone_size: NA
cdr3_nt: TGTGCCAGCAGCTTGGGCGGGGGCGAGACCGGGGAGCTGTTTTTT
cdr3_aa: CASSLGGGETGELFF

d_call: TRBD1
j_call: TRBJ2-1
v_call: TRBV18
clone_size: NA
cdr3_nt: TGTGCCAGCTCAACGCGGACAGGGGAATCCAGCAATGAGCAGTTCTTC
cdr3_aa: CASSTRTGESSNEQFF

d_call: TRBD1
j_call: TRBJ2-1
v_call: TRBV11-2
clone_size: NA
cdr3_nt: TGTGCCAGCAGCTCAGGACAGGATAAGAGCTCCTACAATGAGCAGTTCTTC
cdr3_aa: CASSSGQDKSSYNEQFF

d_call: TRBD1
j_call: TRBJ2-2
v_call: TRBV27
clone_size: NA
cdr3_nt: TGTGCCAGCAGTTTCCTGGGACAGGGGAACACCGGGGAGCTGTTTTTT
cdr3_aa: CASSFLGQGNTGELFF

d_call: NA
j_call: TRBJ2-2
v_call: TRBV5-5
clone_size: NA
cdr3_nt: TGTGCCAGCAGCTCCTCGCTTATCGGCCAGAACACCGGGGAGCTGTTTTTT
cdr3_aa: CASSSSLIGQNTGELFF

d_call: NA
j_call: TRBJ1-1
v_call: TRBV16
clone_size: NA
cdr3_nt: TGTGCCAGCAGCCAAAGCAGCACTGAAGCTTTCTTT
cdr3_aa: CASSQSSTEAFF

d_call: NA
j_call: TRBJ2-3
v_call: TRBV5-1
clone_size: NA
cdr3_nt: TGCGCCAGCAGCTTAAAACTCCGGGGGTACACAGATACGCAGTATTTT
cdr3_aa: CASSLKLRGYTDTQYF

d_call: NA
j_call: TRBJ2-5
v_call: TRBV4-1
clone_size: NA
cdr3_nt: TGCGCCAGCAGCCAAGATTGGAATGAGATGTACCAAGAGACCCAGTACTTC
cdr3_aa: CASSQDWNEMYQETQYF

d_call: TRBD2
j_call: TRBJ2-1
v_call: TRBV6-1
clone_size: NA
cdr3_nt: TGTGCCAGCAGTGAATGGGGACTAGCGGGAGGTTCGAGCTCCTACAATGAGCAGTTCTTC
cdr3_aa: CASSEWGLAGGSSSYNEQFF

d_call: NA
j_call: TRBJ2-1
v_call: TRBV4-1
clone_size: NA
cdr3_nt: TGCGCCAGCAGCCAAGAGATCAGGTTAAGTAATGAGCAGTTCTTC
cdr3_aa: CASSQEIRLSNEQFF

d_call: NA
j_call: TRBJ1-5
v_call: TRBV19
clone_size: few
cdr3_nt: TGTGCCAGTAGTCTTAGCGTCGAGGTCAAGCCCCAGCATTTT
cdr3_aa: CASSLSVEVKPQHF

d_call: NA
j_call: TRBJ1-1
v_call: TRBV19
clone_size: NA
cdr3_nt: TGTGCCAGTAGTTCAACCAGGACACCCATGAACACTGAAGCTTTCTTT
cdr3_aa: CASSSTRTPMNTEAFF

d_call: NA
j_call: TRBJ1-1
v_call: TRBV6-5
clone_size: NA
cdr3_nt: TGTGCCAGCAGGTCTCAGGGAACGACGAACACTGAAGCTTTCTTT
cdr3_aa: CASRSQGTTNTEAFF

d_call: NA
j_call: TRBJ1-1
v_call: TRBV6-1
clone_size: NA
cdr3_nt: TGTGCCAGCAGTGAAGGGGGCGCCCCCCATTTCGCTTTCTTT
cdr3_aa: CASSEGGAPHFAFF

d_call: NA
j_call: TRBJ1-3
v_call: TRBV11-2
clone_size: NA
cdr3_nt: TGTGCCAGCAGCTTCCAAGGGGCGTGGGGAAACACCATATATTTT
cdr3_aa: CASSFQGAWGNTIYF

d_call: NA
j_call: TRBJ2-5
v_call: TRBV3-1/TRBV3-2
clone_size: NA
cdr3_nt: TGTGCCAGCAGCCAAGAACGGCAGGGGGGGGGTTTAGGCATCGGCGAGACCCAGTACTTC
cdr3_aa: CASSQERQGGGLGIGETQYF

d_call: TRBD1
j_call: TRBJ2-4
v_call: TRBV18
clone_size: NA
cdr3_nt: TGTGCCAGCTCACCACTAGTACAGGGGGCCAAAAACATTCAGTACTTC
cdr3_aa: CASSPLVQGAKNIQYF

d_call: NA
j_call: TRBJ2-5
v_call: TRBV4-1
clone_size: NA
cdr3_nt: TGCGCCAGCAGCCAAGAGACGTCTGTACGGCAAGAGACCCAGTACTTC
cdr3_aa: CASSQETSVRQETQYF

d_call: NA
j_call: TRBJ1-6
v_call: TRBV9
clone_size: NA
cdr3_nt: TGTGCCAGCAGCAAAAAAGAGGGGTACAATTCACCCCTCCACTTT
cdr3_aa: CASSKKEGYNSPLHF

d_call: NA
j_call: TRBJ1-5
v_call: TRBV19
clone_size: NA
cdr3_nt: TGTGCCAGTACCCTTTCAAGGGCTACAACCAATCAGCCCCAGCATTTT
cdr3_aa: CASTLSRATTNQPQHF

d_call: NA
j_call: TRBJ1-1
v_call: TRBV7-8
clone_size: NA
cdr3_nt: TGTGCCAGCAGCTTAAGTGGACAATCGAACACTGAAGCTTTCTTT
cdr3_aa: CASSLSGQSNTEAFF

d_call: NA
j_call: TRBJ2-7
v_call: TRBV11-2
clone_size: NA
cdr3_nt: TGTGCCAGCAGCTTAGAACCTACCAAGGGGCCCTACGAGCAGTACTTC
cdr3_aa: CASSLEPTKGPYEQYF

d_call: NA
j_call: TRBJ2-5
v_call: TRBV12-3/TRBV12-4
clone_size: NA
cdr3_nt: TGTGCCAGCAGTTTACTTCCAAGGGAGACCCAGTACTTC
cdr3_aa: CASSLLPRETQYF

d_call: NA
j_call: TRBJ1-5
v_call: TRBV30
clone_size: NA
cdr3_nt: TGTGCCTTCACTTGGGGGACCCAGCCCCAGCATTTT
cdr3_aa: CAFTWGTQPQHF

d_call: NA
j_call: TRBJ1-5
v_call: TRBV7-9
clone_size: NA
cdr3_nt: TGTGCCAGCAGCTTAGGAGGTTATAGCAATCAGCCCCAGCATTTT
cdr3_aa: CASSLGGYSNQPQHF

d_call: TRBD2
j_call: TRBJ2-1
v_call: TRBV7-2
clone_size: NA
cdr3_nt: TGTGCCAGCAGCTTAGGGACTAGCGGGAGTGTACAGTTCTTC
cdr3_aa: CASSLGTSGSVQFF

d_call: TRBD1
j_call: TRBJ2-7
v_call: TRBV25-1
clone_size: NA
cdr3_nt: TGTGCCAGCACGCCTCCGGGACAGGCTGCCTACGAGCAGTACTTC
cdr3_aa: CASTPPGQAAYEQYF

d_call: NA
j_call: TRBJ2-6
v_call: TRBV19
clone_size: NA
cdr3_nt: TGTGCCAGTAGTATTCGGTCTGGGGCCAACGTCCTGACTTTC
cdr3_aa: CASSIRSGANVLTF

d_call: NA
j_call: TRBJ2-1
v_call: TRBV3-1/TRBV3-2
clone_size: NA
cdr3_nt: TGTGCCAGCAGCCCGAGTGCAGGGCCCTACAATGAGCAGTTCTTC
cdr3_aa: CASSPSAGPYNEQFF

d_call: TRBD1
j_call: TRBJ2-7
v_call: TRBV15
clone_size: NA
cdr3_nt: TGTGCCACCAGCAGAGACAGGGGGAAAGGCTACGAGCAGTACTTC
cdr3_aa: CATSRDRGKGYEQYF

d_call: NA
j_call: TRBJ2-3
v_call: TRBV27
clone_size: NA
cdr3_nt: TGTGCCAGCAGCCCCATGACTGGCACAGATACGCAGTATTTT
cdr3_aa: CASSPMTGTDTQYF

d_call: NA
j_call: TRBJ1-5
v_call: TRBV19
clone_size: NA
cdr3_nt: TGTGCCAGTAGTACACAAATAAGGACAGTGATCAATCAGCCCCAGCATTTT
cdr3_aa: CASSTQIRTVINQPQHF

d_call: TRBD1
j_call: TRBJ2-2
v_call: TRBV5-1
clone_size: NA
cdr3_nt: TGCGCCAGCAGCTCCGGGACAGCCACCGGGGAGCTGTTTTTT
cdr3_aa: CASSSGTATGELFF

d_call: NA
j_call: TRBJ1-2
v_call: TRBV10-1
clone_size: once
cdr3_nt: TGCGCCAGCAGTGATTCTATCATAACAGGCGCTAACTATGGCTACACCTTC
cdr3_aa: CASSDSIITGANYGYTF

d_call: TRBD2
j_call: TRBJ2-1
v_call: TRBV18
clone_size: NA
cdr3_nt: TGTGCCAGCTCACCAAAGCTCCTAGCGGGGGTCCTCAATGAGCAGTTCTTC
cdr3_aa: CASSPKLLAGVLNEQFF

d_call: TRBD2
j_call: TRBJ2-3
v_call: TRBV6-5
clone_size: NA
cdr3_nt: TGTGCCAGCAGTTACCGGGAGGGCACAGATACGCAGTATTTT
cdr3_aa: CASSYREGTDTQYF

d_call: TRBD2
j_call: TRBJ2-7
v_call: TRBV14
clone_size: NA
cdr3_nt: TGTGCCAGCAGCTCTCGACTAGCGGGCGCTTACGAGCAGTACTTC
cdr3_aa: CASSSRLAGAYEQYF

d_call: NA
j_call: TRBJ2-3
v_call: TRBV5-1
clone_size: NA
cdr3_nt: TGCGCCAGCAGCTTGGGCCCCCCAGATACGCAGTATTTT
cdr3_aa: CASSLGPPDTQYF

d_call: TRBD1
j_call: TRBJ1-3
v_call: TRBV10-2
clone_size: NA
cdr3_nt: TGCGCCAGCAGTGATCCCGGGACAGGGGTCTTGTTT
cdr3_aa: CASSDPGTGVLF

d_call: NA
j_call: TRBJ2-7
v_call: TRBV12-5
clone_size: NA
cdr3_nt: TGTGCTAGTGGGCCAGGGAGCTCCTACGAGCAGTACTTC
cdr3_aa: CASGPGSSYEQYF

d_call: TRBD2
j_call: TRBJ2-1
v_call: TRBV29-1
clone_size: NA
cdr3_nt: TGCAGCGTTGCCCAGTTTCTAGCGGGAGTCTTAGATGAGCAGTTCTTC
cdr3_aa: CSVAQFLAGVLDEQFF